The clone carrying this TCR beta chain counts as medium-sized (0.01 to 0.1%). Its antigen is not identified. The CDR3 extends over 14 amino acids. Germline loops: CDR1 MNHEY, CDR2 SMNVEV (reference sequence). Trimming took off 1 base at V and 5 bases at J, with 10 bases between the two ends. This sample was taken from a study of radiation and T cells in renal cell carcinoma. The study's findings and limits: Compared with controls, irradiated tumors had more, larger dominant CDR3 motifs. Compared with controls, irradiated tumors showed greater TCR clonality.

The data were produced by immunoSEQ multiplex PCR, yet TCRdb's version contains in-frame clones alone and is incomplete. The sample consists of 10,000 to 12,000 clones, roughly 58% of them appearing once. Documented treatment: treatment-naive control, cytoreductive nephrectomy. Controls included a few female and approximately twelve male donors, resected 2011 to 2014. Sequenced here: tumor tissue, sampled from a patient whose treatment was nephrectomy without radiotherapy. This TCR was recovered from a man in his forties or fifties with renal cell carcinoma. V gene TRBV27 combines with J gene TRBJ2-3; TRBD1 might be the D (6 bases). In nucleotides, the CDR3 is TGTGCCAGCAGTTTATTCCCGACAGGAGATACGCAGTATTTT. This encodes CASSLFPTGDTQYF.